The 22 T cell receptor beta chains listed next were all sequenced from one sample in a study of beta chain features in type 1 diabetes. What was sequenced were expressed TCRB transcripts, since all of the isolated RNA had been reverse transcribed. Assay used: immunoSEQ multiplex PCR; TCRdb lists only in-frame clones, some missing. The sample shows around 500,000 clones, roughly an eighth of them seen only once. The specimen sequenced was naive CD4+ T cells from blood. These receptor sequences come from a woman between 18 and 29 years old in good health.

This clone was observed a few times. The rearrangement joins TRBV6-5 to TRBJ2-5; 9 bases agree with TRBD1. Germline CDR1 reads MNHEY; CDR2 reads SVGAGI. CDR3 length equals 14 residues. With 6 bases clipped from V and 5 bases from J, the junction kept 7 bases outside the gene matches. CDR3 sequence: CASRPDRGRETQYF. CDR3 in DNA: TGTGCCAGCAGGCCCGACAGGGGGAGGGAGACCCAGTACTTC.

The V gene is TRBV6-1, the J gene TRBJ2-5; weak D call: TRBD1 (7 bases). Germline values: CDR1 MNHNS, CDR2 SASEGT. V was shortened by 2 bases and J by 0 bases, with 16 bases between the two germline ends. CDR3 length: 17 amino acids. CDR3 sequence reads: CASSESRGQGDQETQYF. The DNA of the CDR3 is TGTGCCAGCAGTGAAAGTCGGGGGCAGGGGGACCAAGAGACCCAGTACTTC.

This clone was observed a few times. V and J are TRBV7-9 and TRBJ2-7; the D is unclear. This CDR3 spans 15 amino acids. Germline-derived CDR1 and CDR2 are SEHNR and FQNEAQ (reference sequence). Trimming left V 5 bases short and J 0 bases short, with 14 bases between. CDR3 coding DNA: TGTGCCAGCAGCGCCTGGACCCTGAGCTCCTACGAGCAGTACTTC. Protein: CASSAWTLSSYEQYF.

This clone was picked up a small number of times. V usage is TRBV21-1 and J usage is TRBJ2-7. TRBV21-1 is termed a pseudogene. The CDR3 runs to 18 residues. CDR3 coding DNA: TGTGCCAGCAGCTCGCGTAGGGCAGGCGCTACGCTATCCTACGAGCAGTACGTC. Protein sequence: CASSSRRAGATLSYEQYV.

This clone was recorded a few times. V is TRBV15 and J is TRBJ2-6, with 7 bases lining up with TRBD1. The CDR3 extends over 18 amino acids. Trimming cost V 0 bases and J 0 bases; bases outside gene matches: 5. Per germline, CDR1 LNHNV and CDR2 YYDKDF (reference sequence). This chain's CDR3 is CATSRDRDRHSGANVLTF. For the CDR3, the DNA is TGTGCCACCAGCAGAGACCGGGACAGACACTCTGGGGCCAACGTCCTGACTTTC.

Only a few counts were recorded for this clone. V gene TRBV18 combines with J gene TRBJ2-3, with no clear D. CDR3 length equals 14 residues. Per the germline V gene, CDR1 is KGHSH and CDR2 is LQKENI. Trimming stripped 4 bases from V and 0 bases from J, with 8 bases between. CDR3: CASSLTWSTDTQYF. CDR3 bases: TGTGCCAGCTCACTGACTTGGAGCACAGATACGCAGTATTTT.

J is TRBJ2-7 and V is TRBV28; no clear D. Looked up from germline, CDR1 is MDHEN and CDR2 is SYDVKM. Trimming took 5 bases from V and 0 from J, leaving 14 bases between them. The CDR3 totals 15 residues. The CDR3 DNA reads as TGTGCCAGCAGTCGTAAGTCAAGGCACTCCTACGAGCAGTACTTC. Its protein is CASSRKSRHSYEQYF.

This chain connects TRBV9 to TRBJ1-2; D not resolved. The V end was cut by 3 bases, the J end by 5 bases, with 8 bases between. The CDR3 runs 12 residues. CDR1 is SGDLS and CDR2 is YYNGEE in the germline V gene. The CDR3 coding sequence is TGTGCCAGCAGCGCCTCGCAGTATGGCTACACCTTC. It specifies CASSASQYGYTF.

A few counts support this clone. The rearrangement joins TRBV7-9 to TRBJ2-2; no clear D gene. Germline CDR1 SEHNR, CDR2 FQNEAQ (reference sequence). Trimming removed 5 bases at V and 4 bases at J, with 11 bases between. The CDR3 is 14 amino acids. The CDR3 sequence is CASSPIGITGELFF. The CDR3 coding sequence is TGTGCCAGCAGCCCAATAGGGATCACCGGGGAGCTGTTTTTT.

This chain connects TRBV11-1 to TRBJ2-5; 7 nucleotides line up with TRBD1. Germline-derived CDR1 and CDR2 are SGHAT and FQDESV (reference sequence). The CDR3 has 15 residues. V was clipped by 4 bases and J by 4 bases; unmatched bases: 9. CDR3 in DNA: TGTGCCAGCAGCTCCAACCCGGGACAGACAGAGACCCAGTACTTC. This sequence encodes CASSSNPGQTETQYF.

This clone appeared a few times. The chain has TRBV7-2 and TRBJ2-7; TRBD1 matches 11 bases. V trimming: 5 bases; J trimming: 2 bases; junction bases outside the gene matches: 8. The germline V gene encodes CDR1 SGHTA and CDR2 FQGNSA. The CDR3 contains 16 residues. The CDR3 nucleotides read TGTGCCAGCAGCATACAACCGGGACAGGGGGCCTACGAGCAGTACTTC. This gives the protein CASSIQPGQGAYEQYF.

The chain has TRBV6-1 and TRBJ2-1; 9 bases fit TRBD1. Germline V lookup: CDR1 MNHNS, CDR2 SASEGT. The CDR3 extends over 15 amino acids. V was clipped by 5 bases and J by 5 bases; unmatched bases: 7. CDR3 in DNA: TGTGCCAGCAGTTTTGCCGGGACAGGGAACAATGAGCAGTTCTTC. Translating it yields CASSFAGTGNNEQFF.

This clone was counted only a few times. The chain recombines TRBV6-5 with TRBJ1-2, with 9 positions matching TRBD1. The CDR3 contains 13 residues. CDR1 is MNHEY and CDR2 is SVGAGI in the germline V gene. Losses at the gene ends were 9 bases for V and 1 base for J; bases not matched to a gene: 3. CDR3 loop: CASQGQGNYGYTF. In DNA, the CDR3 is TGTGCCAGTCAGGGACAGGGTAACTATGGCTACACCTTC.

This clone was observed a few times. The V call is TRBV2, the J call TRBJ2-1; D ambiguous. V was clipped by 1 base and J by 8 bases, with 18 bases between them. The CDR3 contains 16 residues. Looked up from germline, CDR1 is SNHLY and CDR2 is FYNNEI. CDR3 in amino acids: CASSEDGSFQGDEQFF. Here the CDR3 DNA reads TGTGCCAGCAGTGAAGACGGGTCTTTCCAAGGCGATGAGCAGTTCTTC.

This clone occurred many times. The chain carries TRBV25-1 and TRBJ2-6; D is unclear. V was cut by 7 bases and J by 3 bases, with 7 bases left in between. This CDR3 contains 13 residues. Germline V CDR1 and CDR2: MGHDK, SYGVNS. The CDR3 sequence is CASNEGGANVLTF. The CDR3 nucleotides read TGTGCCAGCAACGAAGGTGGGGCCAACGTCCTGACTTTC.

The chain recombines TRBV7-9 with TRBJ2-5; 9 bases fit TRBD1. The CDR3 length is 11 residues. Per germline, CDR1 SEHNR and CDR2 FQNEAQ (reference sequence). With 0 bases clipped from V and 13 bases from J, the junction kept 0 bases outside the gene matches. Written as DNA, the CDR3 is TGTGCCAGCAGCTTAGCGGGACAGGGGTACTTC. Protein sequence: CASSLAGQGYF.

In its sample, this clone was seen a few times. V gene TRBV2 combines with J gene TRBJ1-2; D remains ambiguous. The CDR3 spans 15 residues. Deletions cut 1 base from V and 0 bases from J, with 9 bases between. Germline assignment: CDR1 SNHLY and CDR2 FYNNEI. CDR3 in amino acids: CASSEEGVSNYGYTF. The CDR3 bases are TGTGCCAGCAGTGAAGAGGGAGTTTCTAACTATGGCTACACCTTC.

This clone turned up a few times. The chain couples TRBV18 to TRBJ2-7; D may be TRBD1 (5 bases). With 0 bases removed from V and 6 bases from J, the gap between germline ends came to 6 bases. There are 12 residues in the CDR3. The germline V gene encodes CDR1 KGHSH and CDR2 LQKENI. The CDR3 spells CASSPPGLEQYF. CDR3 in DNA: TGTGCCAGCTCACCACCGGGGCTCGAGCAGTACTTC.

With respect to this clone: A read error is possible here, since a much larger clone lies one base away. The rearrangement links TRBV30 to TRBJ2-6; D uncertain. V was pared by 3 bases and J by 4 bases, with 13 bases between. The CDR3 is 15 amino acids. The germline gives CDR1 GTSNPN, CDR2 SVGIG (reference sequence). DNA of the CDR3: TGTGCCTGGAGGCCGAGGCCCGGGGGGGCCAACGTCCTGACTTTC. Its protein product is CAWRPRPGGANVLTF.

The V call is TRBV2, the J call TRBJ2-7; D is unclear. Per germline, CDR1 SNHLY and CDR2 FYNNEI. Deletions cut 4 bases from V and 6 bases from J, with 7 bases between. CDR3 length: 11 amino acids. CDR3 in amino acids: CASSVSGEQYF. CDR3 nucleotides: TGTGCCAGCAGTGTGAGTGGCGAGCAGTACTTC.

The sample holds a few counts of this clone. The genes are TRBV29-1 and TRBJ2-6, with 12 nucleotides matching TRBD2. CDR3 length: 19 residues. J lost 1 base, V lost 6 bases, and 13 bases had no gene match. Germline V gene data show CDR1 as SQVTM and CDR2 as ANQGSEA. CDR3 DNA: TGCAGCGTCATTCTCCCAGGACTAGCGGGGACTTCTGGGGCCAACGTCCTGACTTTC. It is translated as CSVILPGLAGTSGANVLTF. Combining the CDR3 with reference TRBV29-1 and TRBJ2-6 gives the whole variable domain SAVISQKPSRDICQRGTSLTIQCQVDSQVTMMFWYRQQPGQSLTLIATANQGSEATYESGFVIDKFPISRPNLTFSTLTVSNMSPEDSSIYLCSVILPGLAGTSGANVLTFGAGSRLTVL.

This clone was recorded a few times. This chain joins TRBV7-2 and TRBJ1-6, with D possibly TRBD1 on 5 matching bases. The germline gives CDR1 SGHTA, CDR2 FQGNSA. The CDR3 has 15 residues. V was clipped by 0 bases and J by 9 bases, with 12 bases between them. The CDR3 DNA sequence: TGTGCCAGCAGCTTAGCAGGTCCGGGGGTTTCACCCCTCCACTTT. Translation: CASSLAGPGVSPLHF.